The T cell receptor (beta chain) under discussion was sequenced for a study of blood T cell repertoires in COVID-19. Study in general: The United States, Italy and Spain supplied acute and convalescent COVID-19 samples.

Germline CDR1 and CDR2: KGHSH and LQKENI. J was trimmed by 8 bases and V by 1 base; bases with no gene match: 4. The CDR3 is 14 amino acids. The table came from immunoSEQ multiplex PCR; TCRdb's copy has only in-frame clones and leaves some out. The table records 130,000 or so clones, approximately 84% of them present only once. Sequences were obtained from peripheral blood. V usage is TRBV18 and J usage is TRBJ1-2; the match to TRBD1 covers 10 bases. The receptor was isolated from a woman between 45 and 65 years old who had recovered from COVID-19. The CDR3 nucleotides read TGTGCCAGCTCACCACAAAGACAGGGGGCGGGCTACACCTTC. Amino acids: CASSPQRQGAGYTF.